The T cell receptor beta chain under discussion was sequenced for a study of response to subunit inactivated influenza vaccine. Study-wide results and limits: Few additional T cells are recruited per seasonal influenza vaccination, authors suggested.

Germline V lookup: CDR1 MNHEY, CDR2 SVGAGI. This CDR3 has 16 residues. V gave up 0 bases and J gave up 5 bases; unmatched junction bases: 6. Points on this clonotype: Its antigen is as yet unknown.

TCRdb reanalysed the RT-PCR reads using MiXCR and keeps one entry per CDR3 protein. The sample has about 570,000 distinct CDR3 sequences, approximately 12% seen once; the top ten hold 9.5% to 13%. The starting material was PBMCs from blood, obtained on the day of vaccination. The V and J genes are TRBV6-5 and TRBJ2-3; 9 nucleotides align to TRBD2. This receptor was obtained from a man over 45 who received an inactivated influenza vaccine. The CDR3 protein is CASSYSLVAGEDTQYF. CDR3 bases: TGTGCCAGCAGTTACTCCCTGGTAGCGGGAGAAGATACGCAGTATTTT.